This TCR beta chain was profiled in a study of cytomegalovirus exposure and HLA in healthy donors. Across the study: About 200 million T cells yielded roughly 100 million unique TCR beta sequences, as an earlier analysis found.

The PCR contained 60 Vbeta and 13 Jbeta primers. In the original analysis: Approximately 78 million unique TCR beta chains, 9.5 million to 11 million of them shared, were counted by a later analysis. The data were produced by immunoSEQ multiplex PCR, yet TCRdb's version contains in-frame clones alone and is incomplete. From that table come the V and J calls and clone size; the DNA was used to work out D and trimming. This table holds more than 95,000 clones. Per germline, CDR1 SGHRS and CDR2 YFSETQ. Trimming shortened V by 0 bases and J by 4 bases, and 10 bases separated the two germline ends. The CDR3 extends over 14 amino acids.

This rearrangement joins TRBV5-1 to TRBJ1-2; no reliable D call. Sequencing input: PBMCs. The clonotype originates from a young man in good health and CMV-seronegative. This chain's CDR3 is CASSLATVGYGYTF. For the CDR3, the DNA is TGCGCCAGCAGCTTGGCCACAGTAGGCTATGGCTACACCTTC.